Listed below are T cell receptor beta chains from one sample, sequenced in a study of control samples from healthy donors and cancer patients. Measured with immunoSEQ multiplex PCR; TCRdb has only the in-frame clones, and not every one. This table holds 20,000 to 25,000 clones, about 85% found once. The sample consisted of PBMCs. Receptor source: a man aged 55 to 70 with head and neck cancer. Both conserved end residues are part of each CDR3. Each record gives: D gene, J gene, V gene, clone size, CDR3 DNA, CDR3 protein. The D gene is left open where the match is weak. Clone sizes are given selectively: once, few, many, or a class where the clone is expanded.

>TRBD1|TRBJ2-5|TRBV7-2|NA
TGTGCCAGCAGCCCGGACAGGCAATCTCTCCCATGGTGGGAGACCCAGTACTTC
CASSPDRQSLPWWETQYF
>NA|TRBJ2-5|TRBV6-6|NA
TGTGCCAGCAGTTACTCACCGGGACAAGAGACCCAGTACTTC
CASSYSPGQETQYF
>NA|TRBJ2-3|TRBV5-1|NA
TGCGCCAGCAGTCCCAGCAGCGGCACAGATACGCAGTATTTT
CASSPSSGTDTQYF
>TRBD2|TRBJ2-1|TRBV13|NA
TGTGCCAGCAGCTTAGAGGCGGGAGGGCCTGATGAGCAGTTCTTC
CASSLEAGGPDEQFF
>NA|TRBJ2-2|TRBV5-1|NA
TGCGCCAGCAGCCCAAGCTCGAGGAACACCAGGGAGCTGTTTTTT
CASSPSSRNTRELFF
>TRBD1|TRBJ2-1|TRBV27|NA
TGTGCCAGCAGTTTAAGACCGGGACAGGGGGTGTCTGACCATGAGCAGTTCTTC
CASSLRPGQGVSDHEQFF
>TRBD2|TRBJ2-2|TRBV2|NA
TGTGCCAGCAGGGGGACTAGCGGCACCGGGGAGCTGTTTTTT
CASRGTSGTGELFF
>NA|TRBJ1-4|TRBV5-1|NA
TGCGCCAGCAGCCAGACAGGTTCTGCAACTAATGAAAAACTGTTTTTT
CASSQTGSATNEKLFF
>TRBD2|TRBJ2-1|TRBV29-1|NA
TGCAGCGCCTCAGCGGGAGATCATGAGCAGTTCTTC
CSASAGDHEQFF
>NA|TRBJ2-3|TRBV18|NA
TGTGCCAGCTCACCAGACACAGATACGCAGTATTTT
CASSPDTDTQYF
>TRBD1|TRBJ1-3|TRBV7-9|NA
TGTGCCAGCAGCTTAGGACAGGGGGGGAGCTCTGGAAACACCATATATTTT
CASSLGQGGSSGNTIYF
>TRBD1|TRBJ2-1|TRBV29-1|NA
TGCAGCGTTAGGACAGGATACAATGAGCAGTTCTTC
CSVRTGYNEQFF
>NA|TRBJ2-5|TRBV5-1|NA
TGCGCCAGCAGCACAGGCTCGGAGACCCAGTACTTC
CASSTGSETQYF
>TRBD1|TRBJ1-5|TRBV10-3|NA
TGTGCCATCAGTGGTACAGGGGGAATGGGCAATCAGCCCCAGCATTTT
CAISGTGGMGNQPQHF
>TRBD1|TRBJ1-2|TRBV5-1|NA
TGCGCCAGCAGCCAAGGACAGGGGAACTATGGCTACACCTTC
CASSQGQGNYGYTF
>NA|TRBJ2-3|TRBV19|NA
TGTGCCAGCCGAGCCGGCACAGATACGCAGTATTTT
CASRAGTDTQYF
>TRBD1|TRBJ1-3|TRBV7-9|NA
TGTGCCAGCAGCGCACAACAGGGGTCTGGAAACACCATATATTTT
CASSAQQGSGNTIYF
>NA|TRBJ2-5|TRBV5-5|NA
TGTGCCAGCATACTCCACGGGACGTCGGAGACCCAGTACTTC
CASILHGTSETQYF
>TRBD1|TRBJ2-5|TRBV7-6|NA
TGTGCCAGCAGCTTACCGGGACAGGGGGCCGGGGAGACCCAGTACTTC
CASSLPGQGAGETQYF
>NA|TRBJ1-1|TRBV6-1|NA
TGTGCCAGCAGTGAAGCGCGCAAGAACACTGAAGCTTTCTTT
CASSEARKNTEAFF
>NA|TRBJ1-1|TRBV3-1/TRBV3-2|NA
TGTGCCAGCAGCCAGGGGGATAGGAGAACAGCTTTCTTT
CASSQGDRRTAFF
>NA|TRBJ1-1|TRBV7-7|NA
TGTGCCAGCAGCTTAGAACCAGGGAGAAACACTGAAGCTTTCTTT
CASSLEPGRNTEAFF
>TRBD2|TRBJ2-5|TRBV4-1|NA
TGCGCCAGCAGCCAAGCCGGGACCGGGGGGTGGACCCAGTACTTC
CASSQAGTGGWTQYF
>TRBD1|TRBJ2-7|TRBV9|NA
TGTGCCAGCAGCGTAGAAGGGACAGAGTCCTACGAGCAGTACTTC
CASSVEGTESYEQYF
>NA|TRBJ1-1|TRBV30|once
TGTGCCTGGAGTTTTAGCGACACTGAAGCTTTCTTT
CAWSFSDTEAFF
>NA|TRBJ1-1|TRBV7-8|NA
TGTGCCAGCAGCTGGGATGTGGCCACTGAAGCTTTCTTT
CASSWDVATEAFF
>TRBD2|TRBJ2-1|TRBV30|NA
TGTGCCTGTCTAGCGGGAGTTGACGGGCAGTTCTTC
CACLAGVDGQFF
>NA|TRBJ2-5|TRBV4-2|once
TGTGCCAGCAGCCAAGGGGGGAGCCAAGAGACCCAGTACTTC
CASSQGGSQETQYF
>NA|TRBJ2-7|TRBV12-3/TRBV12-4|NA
TGTGCCAGCAGTTTAAACAGGGCCGAGCAGTACTTC
CASSLNRAEQYF